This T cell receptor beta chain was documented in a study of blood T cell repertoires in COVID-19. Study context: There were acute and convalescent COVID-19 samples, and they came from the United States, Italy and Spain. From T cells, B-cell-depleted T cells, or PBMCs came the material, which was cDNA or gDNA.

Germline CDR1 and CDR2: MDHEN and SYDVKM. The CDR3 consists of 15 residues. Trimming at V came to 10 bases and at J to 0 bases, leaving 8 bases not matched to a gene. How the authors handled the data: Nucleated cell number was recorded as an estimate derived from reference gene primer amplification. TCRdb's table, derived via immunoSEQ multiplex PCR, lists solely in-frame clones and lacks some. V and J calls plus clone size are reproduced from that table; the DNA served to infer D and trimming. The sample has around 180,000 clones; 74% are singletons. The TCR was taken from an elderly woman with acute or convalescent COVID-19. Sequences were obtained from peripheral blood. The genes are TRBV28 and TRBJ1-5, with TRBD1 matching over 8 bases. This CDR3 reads CAISQGGYSNQPQHF. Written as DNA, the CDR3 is TGTGCCATCTCACAGGGGGGTTATAGCAATCAGCCCCAGCATTTT.